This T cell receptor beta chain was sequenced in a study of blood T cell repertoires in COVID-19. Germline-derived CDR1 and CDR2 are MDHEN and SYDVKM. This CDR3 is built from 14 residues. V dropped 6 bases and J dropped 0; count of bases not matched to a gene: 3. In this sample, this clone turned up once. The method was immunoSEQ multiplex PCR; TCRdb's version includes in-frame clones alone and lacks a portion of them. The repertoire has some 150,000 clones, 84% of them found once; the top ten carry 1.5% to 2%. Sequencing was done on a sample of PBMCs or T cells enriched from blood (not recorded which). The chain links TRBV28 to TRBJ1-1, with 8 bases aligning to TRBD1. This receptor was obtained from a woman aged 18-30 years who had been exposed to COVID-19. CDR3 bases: TGTGCCAGCAGACACAGGGGGGTGAACACTGAAGCTTTCTTT. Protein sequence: CASRHRGVNTEAFF.